This T cell receptor (beta chain) was obtained from a study of long-term antiretroviral therapy in people with HIV. Study results and caveats: Clonal populations expanded prior to ART predominated within the repertoire at all time points. In HIV, the repertoires covered a tighter span of CDR3 lengths than in controls.

Remarks on this clone: No antigen is known for it.

Sequencing used immunoSEQ v3.0 at survey level. Generated by immunoSEQ multiplex PCR, the TCRdb table keeps only in-frame clones and is missing some. The sample shows about 41,000 clones, 85% to 95% of them seen only once. Germline CDR1 reads SGHRS; CDR2 reads YFSETQ. The CDR3 length is 13 residues. The V end was cut by 1 base, the J end by 5 bases, with 9 bases between. The chain is built from TRBV5-1 and TRBJ1-1; D gene ambiguous. The receptor comes from a man aged 30 to 45 with HIV. The specimen comprised unsorted PBMCs, sampled approximately 9.5 years after starting antiretroviral therapy. The CDR3 nucleotides are TGCGCCAGCAGCTTGTTAAGCCCTACTGAAGCTTTCTTT. Translated: CASSLLSPTEAFF.